The source of this TCR beta chain is a study of blood T cell repertoires in COVID-19. Across the whole study: Acute and convalescent COVID-19 specimens originated in the United States, Italy and Spain. From T cells, B-cell-depleted T cells, or PBMCs came the material, which was cDNA or gDNA.

The CDR3 extends over 17 amino acids. After removal of 0 bases from V and 6 bases from J, the junction contained 7 bases not matched to a gene. Germline CDR1 reads SGHTA; CDR2 reads FQGNSA. Per the original data handling: Researchers report that nucleated cell counts were estimated from reference gene primer amplification. Sequencing was performed with immunoSEQ multiplex PCR; in TCRdb, only in-frame clones are kept and a portion is missing. That table is the source of V, J and clone size, and D and trimming were worked out from the DNA. Here the sample spans about 160,000 clones, about 90% being singletons.

The clonotype was recovered from a man aged 60-69 years with acute or convalescent COVID-19. The specimen sequenced was peripheral blood. This rearrangement joins TRBV7-2 to TRBJ2-3; 12 bases agree with TRBD2. As DNA, the CDR3 is TGTGCCAGCAGCTTAGCCGGACTAGCGGGGTGGACGGATACGCAGTATTTT. Its protein is CASSLAGLAGWTDTQYF.